Below are 10 T cell receptor beta chains sequenced from a single sample in a study of T cell changes during pregnancy in multiple sclerosis. Sequencing was performed with immunoSEQ multiplex PCR; in TCRdb, only in-frame clones are kept and a portion is missing. The data contain under 55,000 clones, about nine tenths of them singletons. Sequences were derived from CD4+ T cells from peripheral blood mononuclear cells, sampled after pregnancy. These receptors were collected from a female donor in good health, enrolled as a control in a pregnancy study.

The rearrangement joins TRBV2 to TRBJ1-1; D not resolved. The germline V gene encodes CDR1 SNHLY and CDR2 FYNNEI. V gave up 6 bases and J gave up 5 bases, with 22 bases separating them. The CDR3 has 16 amino acids. The CDR3 loop reads CASRWGFRDLGTEAFF. The CDR3 coding sequence is TGTGCCAGCAGGTGGGGATTCCGGGATCTGGGGACTGAAGCTTTCTTT.

The gene calls are TRBV19 and TRBJ1-1; perhaps TRBD1 as D (6 bases). CDR1 and CDR2 from the germline V gene are LNHDA and SQIVND (reference sequence). The CDR3 runs 13 residues. The V gene lost 7 bases and the J gene lost 4 bases, with 13 bases spanning the gap. CDR3 residues: CASTRTEGTEAFF. CDR3 bases: TGTGCCAGTACGAGGACAGAGGGCACTGAAGCTTTCTTT.

The chain uses TRBV28 and TRBJ2-5; no clear D. Judging by the DNA end, TRBJ2-7 fits better; the J call may be wrong. This CDR3 contains 11 residues. Germline V gene data show CDR1 as MDHEN and CDR2 as SYDVKM. The CDR3 region is CASSFYYEQYF. As DNA, the CDR3 is TGTGCCAGCAGTTTTTACTACGAGCAGTACTTC.

This clone was seen a single time. CDR3 sequence reads: CASSQDRRYYGYTF. The CDR3 bases are TGTGCCAGTAGTCAAGACAGGCGTTACTATGGCTACACCTTC. This chain joins TRBV19 and TRBJ1-2; perhaps TRBD1 as D (6 bases). This CDR3 has 14 residues. V lost 5 bases to trimming and J lost 3 bases, with 13 bases between them. Germline values: CDR1 LNHDA, CDR2 SQIVND (reference sequence).

This chain connects TRBV6-5 to TRBJ1-6; tentatively, D is TRBD1 (5 bases). V shed 7 bases and J shed 8 bases, with 15 bases lying between them. CDR1 and CDR2 (germline): MNHEY, SVGAGI. This CDR3 comprises 14 residues. This CDR3 is CASKNGGTHSPLHF. The CDR3 bases are TGTGCCAGCAAGAACGGGGGGACCCATTCACCCCTCCACTTT.

The chain uses TRBV5-6 and TRBJ2-3; the D gene is possibly TRBD1 (6 bases). The germline V gene has CDR1 SGHDT and CDR2 YYEEEE. This CDR3 is 13 amino acids long. Trimming took off 3 bases at V and 2 bases at J, with 7 bases between the two ends. For the CDR3, the DNA is TGTGCCAGCAGCTACAGGGCCACAGATACGCAGTATTTT. It encodes CASSYRATDTQYF.

This sequence joins TRBV5-4 and TRBJ1-1; a weak D match, TRBD1 (5 bases). The CDR3 has 15 residues. CDR1 is SGHNT and CDR2 is YYREEE in the germline V gene (reference sequence). V was trimmed by 4 bases and J by 1 base, leaving 14 bases between them. The CDR3 loop is CASSPRGLKNTEAFF. Written as DNA, the CDR3 is TGTGCCAGCAGCCCGAGGGGACTAAAGAACACTGAAGCTTTCTTT.

This chain joins TRBV30 and TRBJ2-5; 7 bases agree with TRBD1. The CDR3 consists of 17 residues. CDR1 is GTSNPN, CDR2 SVGIG, per germline (reference sequence). The J segment lost 1 base and the V segment lost 4 bases, leaving 15 bases of the junction unmatched. The CDR3 nucleotides read TGTGCCTGGACCCCCCATCGACAGGGCCCTATCCAAGAGACCCAGTACTTC. Translation gives CAWTPHRQGPIQETQYF.

The V call is TRBV6-1, the J call TRBJ1-3; TRBD1 agrees at 11 bases. Germline V CDR1 and CDR2: MNHNS, SASEGT. Germline trimming cut 4 bases from V and 4 bases from J; bases unmatched to any gene: 12. The CDR3 has 18 residues. CDR3 nucleotide sequence: TGTGCCAGCAGTGCCCGGACAGGGGGCCACTCGAGAGGAAACACCATATATTTT. This encodes CASSARTGGHSRGNTIYF.

This clone was recorded only once. This chain links TRBV9 with TRBJ1-1; D remains ambiguous. The CDR3 runs 14 residues. Germline CDR1 is SGDLS and CDR2 is YYNGEE. V lost 0 bases and J lost 3, with 9 bases in between. This CDR3 reads CASSVGHGDTEAFF. The CDR3 nucleotides read TGTGCCAGCAGCGTAGGGCACGGGGACACTGAAGCTTTCTTT.